Listed here are 14 T cell receptor beta chains from one sample, sequenced in a study of T cell changes during pregnancy in multiple sclerosis. The table came from immunoSEQ multiplex PCR; TCRdb's copy has only in-frame clones and leaves some out. The profile shows about 52,000 clones, around 94% of them singletons. The sequencing used CD4+ T cells from peripheral blood mononuclear cells, collected in the third trimester of pregnancy. These TCRs come from a female donor with multiple sclerosis, enrolled in a pregnancy study.

The V gene is TRBV10-3, the J gene TRBJ1-1; tentative D call: TRBD1 (6 bases). Germline CDR1 ENHRY, CDR2 SYGVKD. The length of the CDR3 is 15 residues. V was clipped by 6 bases and J by 1 base, with 15 bases between them. CDR3 coding DNA: TGTGCCATCAGGGTCCGGGGGGCAGGGAACACTGAAGCTTTCTTT. It specifies CAIRVRGAGNTEAFF.

In this sample, this clone turned up a few times. The chain carries TRBV6-5 and TRBJ2-4; D may be TRBD2 (7 bases). The V gene lost 0 bases and the J gene lost 1 base, with 10 bases spanning the gap. The CDR3 is 16 amino acids. Germline CDR1 is MNHEY and CDR2 is SVGAGI. This CDR3 reads CASSYSAGAAKNIQYF. The CDR3 DNA is TGTGCCAGCAGTTACTCGGCGGGGGCGGCCAAAAACATTCAGTACTTC.

This rearrangement joins TRBV7-2 to TRBJ2-1; 11 bases are shared with TRBD2. This CDR3 region has 14 residues. Germline loops: CDR1 SGHTA, CDR2 FQGNSA. V was clipped by 5 bases and J by 14 bases; unmatched bases: 11. CDR3 residues: CASSGYSGGALEFF. In nucleotides, the CDR3 is TGTGCCAGCAGCGGATATAGCGGGGGGGCTTTAGAGTTCTTC.

The rearrangement links TRBV19 to TRBJ1-5, with D tentatively TRBD1 (6 bases). V was clipped by 1 base and J by 4 bases, with 14 bases between them. Germline CDR1 LNHDA, CDR2 SQIVND (reference sequence). This CDR3 spans 16 amino acids. The DNA of the CDR3 is TGTGCCAGTAGTATAGTTCCCGGGACAATGAATCAGCCCCAGCATTTT. It encodes CASSIVPGTMNQPQHF.

V usage is TRBV19 and J usage is TRBJ1-6; D possibly corresponds to TRBD1 (5 bases). The germline V gene has CDR1 LNHDA and CDR2 SQIVND (reference sequence). With 5 bases removed from V and 5 bases from J, the gap between germline ends came to 13 bases. This CDR3 is 15 amino acids long. The chain's CDR3 is CASSPPSGDNSPLHF. CDR3 in DNA: TGTGCCAGTAGTCCCCCCTCGGGGGATAATTCACCCCTCCACTTT.

The V gene is TRBV6-5, the J gene TRBJ1-1, with unresolved D. Trimming removed 10 bases from V and 0 bases from J, with 15 bases in between. Germline loops: CDR1 MNHEY, CDR2 SVGAGI. This CDR3 has 14 amino acids. The CDR3 sequence: CATAPRGMNTEAFF. The DNA for the CDR3 is TGTGCCACCGCCCCGCGGGGTATGAACACTGAAGCTTTCTTT.

The chain links TRBV7-3 to TRBJ1-1, with unresolved D. Germline values: CDR1 SGHTA, CDR2 FQGTGA. There are 14 residues in the CDR3. Between the trimmed V and J ends, which lost 0 bases and 4 bases, there was a span of 9 bases. The CDR3 region is CASSLTSTATEAFF. The DNA of the CDR3 is TGTGCCAGCAGCTTAACGTCAACAGCCACTGAAGCTTTCTTT.

The chain recombines TRBV4-3 with TRBJ2-5, with TRBD2 matching 14 bases. J was trimmed by 5 bases and V by 2 bases; bases with no gene match: 4. The CDR3 sequence is 16 residues long. Per the germline V gene, CDR1 is LGHNA and CDR2 is YSLEER. Here the CDR3 DNA reads TGCGCCAGCAGCCAAACGGGACTAGCGGGGGCCGAGACCCAGTACTTC. Residues: CASSQTGLAGAETQYF.

The rearrangement uses TRBV6-6 and TRBJ2-7; possible D gene TRBD1, 6 bases. Germline V gene sequence: CDR1 MNHNY, CDR2 SVGAGI (reference sequence). The ends were cut back, 8 bases at V and 2 bases at J, with 13 bases in the middle. The CDR3 runs 13 residues. The CDR3 protein is CASRGHLAYEQYF. The CDR3 bases are TGTGCCAGCCGGGGACACCTCGCCTACGAGCAGTACTTC.

The chain combines TRBV5-4 with TRBJ2-7; D is possibly TRBD1 (6 bases). Germline loops: CDR1 SGHNT, CDR2 YYREEE (reference sequence). The CDR3 loop spans 13 amino acids. The V gene lost 4 bases and the J gene lost 6 bases, with 14 bases spanning the gap. The CDR3 DNA sequence: TGTGCCAGCAGCCCAGGGGATTCTCTCGAGCAGTACTTC. Its translation: CASSPGDSLEQYF.

This rearrangement joins TRBV7-2 to TRBJ2-5; TRBD1 matches at 8 bases. With 2 bases clipped from V and 4 bases from J, the junction kept 9 bases outside the gene matches. Looked up from germline, CDR1 is SGHTA and CDR2 is FQGNSA. This CDR3 comprises 16 residues. The CDR3 nucleotides are TGTGCCAGCAGCTTATTTCAGGGGGCTATCGGAGAGACCCAGTACTTC. Translation: CASSLFQGAIGETQYF.

Regarding this clone: Its ends do not fully match the called genes, so a read error is possible. The chain combines TRBV7-7 with TRBJ2-2; 7 nucleotides align to TRBD2. Germline V CDR1 and CDR2: SSHAT, FNYEAQ (reference sequence). There are 15 residues in the CDR3. The CDR3 protein is CASSLGLANTGELFF. The CDR3 DNA is TGTGCTAGCAGCTTAGGACTAGCGAACACCGGGGAGCTGTTTTTT.

This chain links TRBV12-5 with TRBJ2-1; TRBD2 agrees at 11 bases. Trimming cost V 4 bases and J 12 bases; bases outside gene matches: 11. The CDR3 has 15 amino acids. Looked up from germline, CDR1 is LGHNT and CDR2 is FRNRAP. CDR3 loop: CASGSTSGATPGQFF. CDR3 coding DNA: TGTGCTAGTGGTTCGACTAGCGGGGCGACGCCGGGGCAGTTCTTC. The complete variable domain, with remaining parts taken from reference TRBV12-5 and TRBJ2-1, reads DARVTQTPRHKVTEMGQEVTMRCQPILGHNTVFWYRQTMMQGLELLAYFRNRAPLDDSGMPKDRFSAEMPDATLATLKIQPSEPRDSAVYFCASGSTSGATPGQFFGPGTRLTVL.

This clone was counted once. This chain links TRBV19 with TRBJ1-4; D not resolved. Germline CDR1 and CDR2: LNHDA and SQIVND (reference sequence). The CDR3 is 15 residues long. V gave up 6 bases and J gave up 4 bases, with 15 bases separating them. Here the CDR3 DNA reads TGTGCCAGTAGCAAAAAGGCGGCGGTTAATGAAAAACTGTTTTTT. Its protein product is CASSKKAAVNEKLFF. Full variable domain (remainder filled in from reference TRBV19 and TRBJ1-4): DGGITQSPKYLFRKEGQNVTLSCEQNLNHDAMYWYRQDPGQGLRLIYYSQIVNDFQKGDIAEGYSVSREKKESFPLTVTSAQKNPTAFYLCASSKKAAVNEKLFFGSGTQLSVL.